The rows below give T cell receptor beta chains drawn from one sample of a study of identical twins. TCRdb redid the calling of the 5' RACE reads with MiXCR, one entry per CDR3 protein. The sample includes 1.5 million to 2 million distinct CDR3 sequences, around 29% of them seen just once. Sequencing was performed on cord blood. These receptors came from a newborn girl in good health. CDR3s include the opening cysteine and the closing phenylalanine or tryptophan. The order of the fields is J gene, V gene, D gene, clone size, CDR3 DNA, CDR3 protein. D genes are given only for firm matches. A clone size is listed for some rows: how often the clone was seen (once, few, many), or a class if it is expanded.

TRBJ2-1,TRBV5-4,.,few,TGTGCCAGCAGCTTGGTTCCAAGTACGGGAGATGAGCAGTTCTTC,CASSLVPSTGDEQFF
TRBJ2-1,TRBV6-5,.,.,TGTGCCAGCACTGGTTTGGGACCCCAGTACAATGAGCAGTTCTTC,CASTGLGPQYNEQFF
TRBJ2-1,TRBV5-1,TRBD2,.,TGCACCAGCAGCAACCTAGCGGGGGGGTACAATGAGCAGTTCTTC,CTSSNLAGGYNEQFF
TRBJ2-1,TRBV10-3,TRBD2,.,TGTGCCATCAGTGAGTCCGGGACTAGCGGGAGCTCCTACAATGAGCAGTTCTTC,CAISESGTSGSSYNEQFF
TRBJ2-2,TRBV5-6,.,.,TGTGCCAGCAGCTGGCGGAGGAACACCGGGGAGCTGTTTTTT,CASSWRRNTGELFF
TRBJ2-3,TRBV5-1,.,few,TGCGCCAGCAGCTTGTACAGGGCCAGCACAGATACGCAGTATTTT,CASSLYRASTDTQYF
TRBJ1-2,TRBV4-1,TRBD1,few,TGCGCCAGCAGCCTTTTAAGGACAGGGTCTAACTATGGCTACACCTTC,CASSLLRTGSNYGYTF
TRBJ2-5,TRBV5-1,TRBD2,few,TGCGCCAGCAGCTCCTCGGGACTAGCGGGGATTGAGCAGTACTTC,CASSSSGLAGIEQYF
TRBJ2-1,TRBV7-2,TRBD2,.,TGTGCCAGCAGCTTATGGGGACTAGAAGGGGGTGAGCAGTTCTTC,CASSLWGLEGGEQFF
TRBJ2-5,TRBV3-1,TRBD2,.,TGTGCCAGCAGCCAAGAACGACTAGCGGGGGGTCCTTGGCAAGGGACCCAGTACTTC,CASSQERLAGGPWQGTQYF
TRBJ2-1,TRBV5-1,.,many,TGCGCCAGCAGCTTGGATCCCTCGGTGGATGAGCAGTTCTTC,CASSLDPSVDEQFF
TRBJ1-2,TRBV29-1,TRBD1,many,TGCAGCGTTGATCACGGACAGGGGAATGGCTACACCTTC,CSVDHGQGNGYTF
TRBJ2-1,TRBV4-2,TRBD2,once,TGTGCCAGCAGCCAAGCTTGGACTAGCGGGAGCTCCTACAATGAGCAGTTCTTC,CASSQAWTSGSSYNEQFF
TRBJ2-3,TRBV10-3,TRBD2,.,TGTGCCATCAGTGACCTAGCGGGGGGAGTGGCATCGACAGATACGCAGTATTTT,CAISDLAGGVASTDTQYF
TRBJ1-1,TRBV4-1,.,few,TGCGCCAGCAGCCGCGAGACAGGTCTCGAAGCTTTCTTT,CASSRETGLEAFF
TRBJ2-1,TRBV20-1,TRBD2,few,TGCAGTGCTGGAGTAGCGGGGGGGCCTTCCTACAATGAGCAGTTCTTC,CSAGVAGGPSYNEQFF
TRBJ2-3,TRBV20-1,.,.,TGCAGTGCTAGCCGGAGAAGGGGGACAGATACGCAGTATTTT,CSASRRRGTDTQYF
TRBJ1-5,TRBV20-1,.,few,TGCAGTGCTAGTATAGGTCGTGTCTTTTCGAGTAGCAATCAGCCCCAGCATTTT,CSASIGRVFSSSNQPQHF
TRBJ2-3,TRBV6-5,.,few,TGTGCCAGCAGTCGAGGGACGCCAGATACGCAGTATTTT,CASSRGTPDTQYF
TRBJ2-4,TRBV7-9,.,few,TGTGCCAGCAGCTTAGAAACTAGTCCCTTAGCCAAAAACATTCAGTACTTC,CASSLETSPLAKNIQYF
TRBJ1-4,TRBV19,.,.,TGTGCCAGCGGTCAGTACAGGGAAGGTGAAAAACTGTTTTTT,CASGQYREGEKLFF